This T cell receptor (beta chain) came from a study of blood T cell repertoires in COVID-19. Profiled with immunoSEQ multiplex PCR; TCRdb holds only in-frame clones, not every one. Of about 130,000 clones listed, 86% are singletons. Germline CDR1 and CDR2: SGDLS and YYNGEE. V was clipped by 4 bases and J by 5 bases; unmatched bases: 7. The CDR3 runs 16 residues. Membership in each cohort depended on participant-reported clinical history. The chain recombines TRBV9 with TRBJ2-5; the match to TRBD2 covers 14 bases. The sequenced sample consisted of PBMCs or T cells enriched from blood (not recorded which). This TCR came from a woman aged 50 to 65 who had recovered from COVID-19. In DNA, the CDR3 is TGTGCCAGCAGCACCGGGACTAGCGGGGGTTGGGAGACCCAGTACTTC. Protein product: CASSTGTSGGWETQYF.